This T cell receptor beta chain was captured by sequencing in a study of OX40 agonist ivuxolimab in advanced cancers. With baseline, cycle 4 day 1, and cycle 7 day 1 as timepoints, blood was sampled. The CDR3 spans 14 residues. Looked up from germline, CDR1 is LGHNA and CDR2 is YSLEER. V was cut by 0 bases and J by 4 bases, with 9 bases left in between. Measured with immunoSEQ multiplex PCR; TCRdb has only the in-frame clones, and not every one. The sample carries 20,000 to 25,000 clones, about 86% recorded once. With regard to this clone: Antigen specificity is unknown.

Study results and limitations: Expanded clones belonging to CD8+ T cells outnumbered, on average, those of CD4+.

The specimen comprised CD4+ or CD8+ T cells sorted from blood, sampled in a trial of the OX40 agonist ivuxolimab. V is TRBV4-3 and J is TRBJ1-2; no firm D call. The sequence came from an adult with an advanced solid tumor such as melanoma, head and neck, liver or kidney cancer. The CDR3 sequence is CASSQEGDLYGYTF. For the CDR3, the DNA is TGCGCCAGCAGCCAAGAAGGTGACCTCTATGGCTACACCTTC.